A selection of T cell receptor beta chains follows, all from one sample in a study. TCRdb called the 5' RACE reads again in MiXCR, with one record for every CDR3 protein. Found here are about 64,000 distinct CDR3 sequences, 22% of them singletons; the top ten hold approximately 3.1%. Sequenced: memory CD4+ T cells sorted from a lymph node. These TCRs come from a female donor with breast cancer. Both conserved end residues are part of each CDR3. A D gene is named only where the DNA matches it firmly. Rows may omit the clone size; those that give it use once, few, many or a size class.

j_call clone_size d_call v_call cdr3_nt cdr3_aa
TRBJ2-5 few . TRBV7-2 TGTGCCAGCAGCCGTCGACAGGGAGGGGAGACCCAGTACTTC CASSRRQGGETQYF
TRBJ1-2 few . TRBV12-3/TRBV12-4 TGTGCCAGCAGTTTAACTGGCTCTAACTATGGCTACACCTTC CASSLTGSNYGYTF
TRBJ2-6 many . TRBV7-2 TGTGCCAGCAGCTTAGGTTGGGGATCTGGGGCCAACGTCCTGACTTTC CASSLGWGSGANVLTF
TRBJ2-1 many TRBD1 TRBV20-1 TGCAGTGGCACTCTGGGACAGCTTTACTACAATGAGCAGTTCTTC CSGTLGQLYYNEQFF
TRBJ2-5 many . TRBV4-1 TGCGCCAGCAGCAATTATGTAGGGCCTTCGGGAGAGACCCAGTACTTC CASSNYVGPSGETQYF
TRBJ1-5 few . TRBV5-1 TGCGCCAGCAGCTTGGATGGCCGAGATAGCAATCAGCCCCAGCATTTT CASSLDGRDSNQPQHF
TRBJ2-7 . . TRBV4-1 TGCGCCAGCAGCCCCCTAATGGGGGCCGATTGGGAGCAGTACTTC CASSPLMGADWEQYF
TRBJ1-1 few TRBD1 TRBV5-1 TGCGCCAGCAGCTTGCAACAGGGGCGGTCTGAAGCTTTCTTT CASSLQQGRSEAFF
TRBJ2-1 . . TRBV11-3 TGTGCCAGCACCCCCGGGGTCCGCTCCTACAATGAGCAGTTCTTC CASTPGVRSYNEQFF
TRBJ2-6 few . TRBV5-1 TGCGCCAGCAGCTTGACCACGGGCTTTGGGGCCAACGTCCTGACTTTC CASSLTTGFGANVLTF
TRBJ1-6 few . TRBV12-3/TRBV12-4 TGTGCCACCAGATGGGACCAAAATTCACCCCTCCACTTT CATRWDQNSPLHF
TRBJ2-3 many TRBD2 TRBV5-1 TGCGCCAGCAGCTTAGGCACTAGCGGGGGAACAGATACGCAGTATTTT CASSLGTSGGTDTQYF
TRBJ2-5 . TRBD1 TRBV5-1 TGCGCCAGCAGCTTGACAGGGGGCGAGACCCAGTACTTC CASSLTGGETQYF
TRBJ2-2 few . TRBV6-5 TGTGCCAGCAGTTCCATGACCGTTGACAGGCGCCTGAACACCGGGGAGCTGTTTTTT CASSSMTVDRRLNTGELFF
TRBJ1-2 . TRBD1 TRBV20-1 TGCAGTGCTAGGGACGACGGGACAGGGGATAACTATGGCTACACCTTC CSARDDGTGDNYGYTF
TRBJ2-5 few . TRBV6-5 TGTGCCAGCAGTTACCCGAGCGGGACCCAGTACTTC CASSYPSGTQYF
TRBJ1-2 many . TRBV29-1 TGCAGCGTTGCGGCTGGAGGGAACGGCTACACCTTC CSVAAGGNGYTF
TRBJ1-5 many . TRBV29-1 TGCAGCGTTGGGTTGGCATTGGGGCAGCCCCAGCATTTT CSVGLALGQPQHF
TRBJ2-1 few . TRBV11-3 TGTGCCAGCAGCTTGAGCAGGGACAATGAGCAGTTCTTC CASSLSRDNEQFF
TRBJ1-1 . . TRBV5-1 TGCGCCAGCAGCTTGGTAAGCTCGAACACTGAAGCTTTCTTT CASSLVSSNTEAFF
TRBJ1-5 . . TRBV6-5 TGTGCCAGCTCGGACTACAATCAGCCCCAGCATTTT CASSDYNQPQHF
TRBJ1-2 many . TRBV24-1 TGTGCCACCAGTGACAGGGGAGTTGGCTACACCTTC CATSDRGVGYTF
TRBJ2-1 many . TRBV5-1 TGCGCCAGCAGCCAGGCGGGGAATGAGCAGTTCTTC CASSQAGNEQFF
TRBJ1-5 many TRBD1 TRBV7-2 TGTGCCAGCAGCTGGGGACAGGGCCAGCCCCAGCATTTT CASSWGQGQPQHF